Listed here are 10 T cell receptor beta chains from one sample, sequenced in a study of regulatory T cells in long-lasting Graves disease. Time point defined: newly diagnosed GD, antithyroid drugs for less than 3 months. Making the TCR library involved RNA that had been extracted from PBMCs. Building the TCR beta libraries relied on iRepertoire HTBI primers, and CDR3 regions underwent Arm-PCR. A single record per CDR3 protein comes from TCRdb applying MiXCR to the multiplex PCR reads. There are 500,000 to 700,000 distinct CDR3 sequences in the sample; around 15% occur only once, and 18% lies in the top ten. These data were likewise used in another study, on T cells in Graves' hyperthyroidism and ophthalmopathy.

The starting material was peripheral blood mononuclear cells (PBMCs), obtained at new diagnosis, from a patient treated with antithyroid drugs. The receptors originated from a woman in her 30s with Graves disease.

This clonotype was seen a few times. The chain uses TRBV2 and TRBJ2-2; 9 bases fit TRBD2. Looked up from germline, CDR1 is SNHLY and CDR2 is FYNNEI. The CDR3 contains 15 residues. J gave up 0 bases and V 7 bases, and 3 bases lay outside the gene matches. CDR3 nucleotides: TGTGCCAGCACCGCTAGCGGGACGAACACCGGGGAGCTGTTTTTT. Translation gives CASTASGTNTGELFF.

There are a few counts of this clonotype. The chain joins TRBV12-3 or TRBV12-4 to TRBJ2-6; TRBD1 matches at 7 bases. V gave up 7 bases and J gave up 2 bases; unmatched junction bases: 5. This CDR3 spans 15 amino acids. In DNA, the CDR3 is TGTGCCAGCAACCCCACAGGGGCTGGGGCCAACGTCCTGACTTTC. The encoded protein is CASNPTGAGANVLTF.

This clonotype was seen repeatedly, ten times or more. This sequence joins TRBV6-5 and TRBJ2-7; perhaps TRBD2 as D (5 bases). CDR1 MNHEY and CDR2 SVGAGI come from the germline V gene. V lost 4 bases, J lost 4 bases, and 11 bases lay in between. This CDR3 is 13 amino acids long. The DNA of the CDR3 is TGTGCCAGCAGTTTGCTAGCTGCATACGAGCAGTACTTC. It translates to CASSLLAAYEQYF.

This clonotype was picked up a small number of times. The chain is built from TRBV30 and TRBJ2-1; 11 bases match TRBD2. Germline V gene sequence: CDR1 GTSNPN, CDR2 SVGIG (reference sequence). This CDR3 region has 15 residues. V dropped 1 base and J dropped 8; count of bases not matched to a gene: 7. The CDR3 loop is CAWSGSGRAYYEQFF. CDR3 bases: TGTGCCTGGAGTGGTAGCGGGAGGGCCTATTATGAGCAGTTCTTC.

A remark on this clonotype: An end of the junction differs from the germline gene, which may be a read error. CDR3 in amino acids: CASSFRDRGPYKQYF. The CDR3 DNA follows: TGTGCCAGCAGTTTCCGGGACAGGGGTCCCTACAAGCAGTACTTC. V usage is TRBV6-5 and J usage is TRBJ2-7, with TRBD1 identical over 10 bases. CDR1 is MNHEY, CDR2 SVGAGI, per germline. The CDR3 contains 15 residues.

This clonotype was found many times. The chain combines TRBV6-1 with TRBJ1-1; no reliable D call. The germline V gene has CDR1 MNHNS and CDR2 SASEGT. The CDR3 contains 12 residues. With 11 bases removed from V and 6 bases from J, the gap between germline ends came to 16 bases. The CDR3 DNA is TGTGCCTCTCCCGGGGAATTCGCTGAAGCTTTCTTT. Translating gives CASPGEFAEAFF.

This clonotype was recorded many times. The junction does not match germline at one end; this may be a read error. The chain employs TRBV7-7 and TRBJ2-3; no clear D gene. The germline V gene encodes CDR1 SSHAT and CDR2 FNYEAQ (reference sequence). The CDR3 is 16 amino acids. In DNA form, the CDR3 reads TGTGCTAGCAGCTCGTCGTTTTTACAGAACACAGATACGCAGTATTTT. Translated: CASSSSFLQNTDTQYF. Variable domain in full (rest from reference TRBV7-7 and TRBJ2-3): GAGVSQSPRYKVTKRGQDVTLRCDPISSHATLYWYQQALGQGPEFLTYFNYEAQPDKSGLPSDRFSAERPEGSISTLTIQRTEQRDSAMYRCASSSSFLQNTDTQYFGPGTRLTVL.

This clonotype came up many times. The chain recombines TRBV24-1 with TRBJ2-1; D is possibly TRBD1 (6 bases). V was pared by 4 bases and J by 4 bases, with 16 bases between. In germline, CDR1 is KGHDR, CDR2 SFDVKD. The CDR3 extends over 16 amino acids. For the CDR3, the DNA is TGTGCCACCAGTGAAACCGGGACACGTTCATACAATGAGCAGTTCTTC. It specifies CATSETGTRSYNEQFF.

A word on this clonotype: Its ends do not fully match the called genes, so a read error is possible. This chain connects TRBV28 to TRBJ2-3, with 7 bases that match TRBD2. This CDR3 spans 15 amino acids. CDR1 MDHEN and CDR2 SYDVKM come from the germline V gene. CDR3 residues: CASRLLAGAADTQYF. DNA for the CDR3: TGTGCCAGCAGATTATTGGCGGGAGCAGCGGATACGCAGTATTTT.

This clonotype was recorded many times. The chain recombines TRBV4-2 with TRBJ2-7; possibly TRBD1 for D (5 bases). This CDR3 comprises 13 residues. In germline, CDR1 is LGHNA, CDR2 YNFKEQ. Trimming pared 0 bases from V and 4 bases from J, leaving 7 bases between. CDR3 protein: CASSQDRGYEQYF. The CDR3 region has the DNA TGTGCCAGCAGCCAAGATAGGGGTTACGAGCAGTACTTC.